This T cell receptor (beta chain) came from a study of vaccination and CD4 T cells after COVID-19. Background on the study: Post-diagnosis, post-COVID samples were collected after a median approximately 110 days, ranging 35 to 161. Cellular stimulation was performed using overlapping spike peptides derived from SARS-CoV-2, HCoV-NL63, HCoV-OC43 and HCoV-229E. Researchers treated control cultures with a CEFX pool, an HIV-1 Nef pool, or no peptide.

The Oncomine TCR Beta short-read assay was applied to DNA of cultured CD4+ T cells. Each CDR3 protein is one row after TCRdb ran MiXCR on the PCR reads. The sample consists of about 5,500 distinct CDR3 sequences, roughly two fifths of them appearing once. V shed 4 bases and J shed 8 bases, with 14 bases lying between them. CDR1 and CDR2 from the germline V gene are LNHDA and SQIVND (reference sequence). The CDR3 extends over 13 amino acids. Remarks on this clonotype: Its matching antigen is unknown.

Described treatment: approximately 9-day PBMC culture with coronavirus spike peptide pools or control peptides (ViraFEST assay). One should note that the unexposed donor's CD4+ T cells were collected before the COVID-19 pandemic (2011-2018). The chain joins TRBV19 to TRBJ1-2; tentatively, D is TRBD1 (6 bases). The sequence derives from a human donor in good health. The sample taken for sequencing was CD4+ T cells from blood, cultured in vitro. CDR3 coding DNA: TGTGCCAGTAGTAAAGGGGGGGAGCGAGGCTACACCTTC. Protein product: CASSKGGERGYTF. The full variable domain, rest sourced from reference TRBV19 and TRBJ1-2, is DGGITQSPKYLFRKEGQNVTLSCEQNLNHDAMYWYRQDPGQGLRLIYYSQIVNDFQKGDIAEGYSVSREKKESFPLTVTSAQKNPTAFYLCASSKGGERGYTFGSGTRLTVV.